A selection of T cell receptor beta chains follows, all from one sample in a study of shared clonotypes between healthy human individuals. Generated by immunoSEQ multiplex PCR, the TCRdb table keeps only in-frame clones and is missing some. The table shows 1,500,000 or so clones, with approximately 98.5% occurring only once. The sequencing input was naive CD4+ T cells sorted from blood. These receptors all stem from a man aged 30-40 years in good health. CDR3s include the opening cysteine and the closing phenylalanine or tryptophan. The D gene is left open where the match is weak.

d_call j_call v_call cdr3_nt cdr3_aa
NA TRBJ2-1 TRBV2 TGTGCCAGCAGTGGAATGAACAGGGGGGGACACAATGAGCAGTTCTTC CASSGMNRGGHNEQFF
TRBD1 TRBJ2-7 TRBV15 TGTGCCACCAGCAGAGAAGACAGGGTTGCCTACGAGCAGTACTTC CATSREDRVAYEQYF
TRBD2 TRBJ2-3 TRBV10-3 TGTGCCATCAAACTAGCGGGAGATATAGGTTCCACAGATACGCAGTATTTT CAIKLAGDIGSTDTQYF
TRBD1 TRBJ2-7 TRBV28 TGTGCCAGCAGTAGGACAGGGGGAATGGAGGAGCAGTACTTC CASSRTGGMEEQYF
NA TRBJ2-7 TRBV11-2 TGTGCCAGCAGCTTAGACCGGAGGTTCGCGCAGTACTTC CASSLDRRFAQYF
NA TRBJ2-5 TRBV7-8 TGTGCCAGCAGCTTAGCCGGGGAGACTCACCAAGAGACCCAGTACTTC CASSLAGETHQETQYF
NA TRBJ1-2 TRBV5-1 TGCGCCAGCAGCTTGGAAGTTACAGGCCAAAGTGGCTACACCTTC CASSLEVTGQSGYTF
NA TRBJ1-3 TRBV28 TGTGCCATACAGAGCTCTGGAAACACCATATATTTT CAIQSSGNTIYF
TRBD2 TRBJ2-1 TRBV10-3 TGTGCCATCAGTGTCACTAGCGGTACCTACAATGAGCAGTTCTTC CAISVTSGTYNEQFF
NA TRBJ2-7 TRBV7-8 TGTGCCAGCAGCTTAGAGGGCGGCCTCGGGCGCTACGAGCAGTACTTC CASSLEGGLGRYEQYF
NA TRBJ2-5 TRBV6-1 TGTGCCAGCAGTGAGTCGATGGGGCTGGAGACCCAGTACTTC CASSESMGLETQYF
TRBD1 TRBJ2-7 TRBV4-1 TGCGCCAGCAGCCAAGAAGTACAACAGGGGGTCGACGAGCAGTACTTC CASSQEVQQGVDEQYF
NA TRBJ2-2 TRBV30 TGTGCCTGGAAGGAAATTGTTGGGGCCGGGGAGCTGTTTTTT CAWKEIVGAGELFF
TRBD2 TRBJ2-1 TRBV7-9 TGTGCCAGCAGCTTCGGTACTAGCGGCTACAATGAGCAGTTCTTC CASSFGTSGYNEQFF